A single sample gave rise to the 14 T cell receptor beta chains below, sequenced in a study of blood T cell repertoires in COVID-19. TCRdb's table, derived via immunoSEQ multiplex PCR, lists solely in-frame clones and lacks some. Here the sample spans 250,000 to 350,000 clones, around four fifths being singletons. The sequenced sample consisted of peripheral blood. The source of these receptors is a woman aged 45-59 years with acute or convalescent COVID-19.

The V gene is TRBV7-9, the J gene TRBJ2-5; possibly TRBD1 for D (5 bases). Trimming removed 8 bases from V and 5 bases from J, with 12 bases in between. Germline V lookup: CDR1 SEHNR, CDR2 FQNEAQ (reference sequence). CDR3 length: 12 residues. CDR3 loop: CASGQGGETQYF. The DNA for the CDR3 is TGTGCCAGCGGGCAGGGTGGGGAGACCCAGTACTTC. The full variable domain, in which reference TRBV7-9 and TRBJ2-5 provide the parts outside the CDR3, is DTGVSQNPRHKITKRGQNVTFRCDPISEHNRLYWYRQTLGQGPEFLTYFQNEAQLEKSRLLSDRFSAERPKGSFSTLEIQRTEQGDSAMYLCASGQGGETQYFGPGTRLLVL.

This chain joins TRBV6-6 and TRBJ1-4; D unresolved. Germline V gives CDR1 MNHNY, CDR2 SVGAGI (reference sequence). The germline V and J ends were trimmed by 7 bases and 7 bases, with 13 bases remaining between them. The CDR3 covers 13 residues. The CDR3 coding sequence is TGTGCCAGCATAAGAGAGGCTAGTGAAAAACTGTTTTTT. Protein: CASIREASEKLFF.

CDR3 DNA: TGTGCCAGCAGTACTCAATCGGGGGGAAACACCATATATTTT. Its protein product is CASSTQSGGNTIYF. The chain employs TRBV6-5 and TRBJ1-3, with unresolved D. The CDR3 spans 14 residues. Germline assignment: CDR1 MNHEY and CDR2 SVGAGI. V lost 5 bases, J lost 4 bases, and 12 bases lay in between.

The chain has TRBV12-5 and TRBJ2-5; TRBD1 might be the D (6 bases). The CDR3 extends over 15 amino acids. V shed 1 base and J shed 7 bases, with 16 bases lying between them. Germline CDR1 and CDR2: LGHNT and FRNRAP. Here the CDR3 reads CASGLGTEGGSTQYF. CDR3 nucleotide sequence: TGTGCTAGTGGTTTGGGGACAGAGGGTGGATCGACCCAGTACTTC.

This clone was seen just once. The chain has TRBV5-6 and TRBJ1-5; D remains unclear. V gave up 0 bases and J gave up 5 bases, with 6 bases separating them. CDR1 SGHDT and CDR2 YYEEEE come from the germline V gene. The CDR3 spans 13 residues. CDR3 in DNA: TGTGCCAGCAGCTTGGCCGGGGATCAGCCCCAGCATTTT. As protein: CASSLAGDQPQHF.

The chain joins TRBV9 to TRBJ1-4, with TRBD1 as a possible D gene (6 bases). This CDR3 has 14 residues. The germline CDR1 and CDR2 sequences are SGDLS and YYNGEE. The V and J ends lost 3 bases and 0 bases respectively, with 6 bases between them. The CDR3 nucleotides are TGTGCCAGCAGCGCAGGGGCAACTAATGAAAAACTGTTTTTT. Protein product: CASSAGATNEKLFF.

V is TRBV4-2 and J is TRBJ2-1; 9 bases are shared with TRBD2. In germline, CDR1 is LGHNA, CDR2 YNFKEQ. Germline trimming cut 0 bases from V and 4 bases from J; bases unmatched to any gene: 16. The CDR3 sequence is 20 residues long. CDR3 in amino acids: CASSQEGTSGPLSPYNEQFF. Here the CDR3 DNA reads TGTGCCAGCAGCCAAGAAGGAACTAGCGGGCCTCTTTCCCCTTACAATGAGCAGTTCTTC.

The chain is built from TRBV2 and TRBJ1-6; D is unresolved. The CDR3 extends over 14 amino acids. The germline V and J ends were trimmed by 11 bases and 10 bases, with 21 bases remaining between them. The V gene's germline CDR1 is SNHLY and CDR2 FYNNEI. The CDR3 nucleotides read TGTGCCTCAAACCCGGGGTCGGGAGGATCACCCCTCCACTTT. This encodes CASNPGSGGSPLHF.

This clone has more than one count but fewer than ten. The chain employs TRBV7-9 and TRBJ2-3, with D perhaps TRBD1 (6 bases). The CDR3 spans 15 residues. V lost 8 bases to trimming and J lost 4 bases, with 19 bases between them. Per the germline V gene, CDR1 is SEHNR and CDR2 is FQNEAQ (reference sequence). The CDR3 DNA follows: TGTGCCAGCCTATATCGGGACATTAGGGCAGATACGCAGTATTTT. Translating it yields CASLYRDIRADTQYF. Full variable domain (missing parts from reference TRBV7-9 and TRBJ2-3): DTGVSQNPRHKITKRGQNVTFRCDPISEHNRLYWYRQTLGQGPEFLTYFQNEAQLEKSRLLSDRFSAERPKGSFSTLEIQRTEQGDSAMYLCASLYRDIRADTQYFGPGTRLTVL.

The rearrangement uses TRBV3-1 (or the pseudogene TRBV3-2) and TRBJ2-7; TRBD2 matches 10 bases. Trimming at V came to 1 base and at J to 5 bases, leaving 8 bases not matched to a gene. There are 16 residues in the CDR3. Germline-derived CDR1 and CDR2 are LGHDT and YNNKEL (reference sequence). CDR3 sequence: CASSQGFEREGDEQYF. The CDR3 region has the DNA TGTGCCAGCAGCCAAGGGTTTGAGCGGGAGGGGGACGAGCAGTACTTC.

V and J are TRBV9 and TRBJ2-3; D may be TRBD1 (5 bases). Germline loops: CDR1 SGDLS, CDR2 YYNGEE. Trimming removed 0 bases from V and 6 bases from J, with 20 bases in between. This CDR3 spans 17 amino acids. The DNA for the CDR3 is TGTGCCAGCAGCGTAGCTCCAGGGTTAACCCTAGTCGATACGCAGTATTTT. It translates to CASSVAPGLTLVDTQYF.

This rearrangement joins TRBV18 to TRBJ1-2; TRBD1 agrees at 9 bases. The CDR3 spans 16 residues. CDR1 and CDR2 from the germline V gene are KGHSH and LQKENI. With 3 bases clipped from V and 6 bases from J, the junction kept 11 bases outside the gene matches. CDR3 amino acids: CASSPSQTQGADGYTF. CDR3 in DNA: TGTGCCAGCTCACCTAGCCAGACACAGGGGGCCGATGGCTACACCTTC.

J is TRBJ1-6 and V is TRBV6-1, with D maybe TRBD1 (5 bases). V dropped 1 base and J dropped 9 bases, with 13 bases sitting between them. Germline CDR1 and CDR2: MNHNS and SASEGT. The CDR3 is 15 amino acids. Here the CDR3 reads CASSEEGLVGSPLHF. CDR3 DNA sequence: TGTGCCAGCAGTGAAGAGGGACTCGTGGGTTCACCCCTCCACTTT.

This sequence joins TRBV18 and TRBJ1-1; D call uncertain. Germline V gene lookup returns CDR1 KGHSH and CDR2 LQKENI. The CDR3 has 13 amino acids. V shed 8 bases and J shed 0 bases, with 10 bases lying between them. CDR3 residues: CASIRGLNTEAFF. CDR3 DNA sequence: TGTGCCAGCATTCGCGGGTTGAACACTGAAGCTTTCTTT. Drawing the rest from reference TRBV18 and TRBJ1-1, the complete variable domain is NAGVMQNPRHLVRRRGQEARLRCSPMKGHSHVYWYRQLPEEGLKFMVYLQKENIIDESGMPKERFSAEFPKEGPSILRIQQVVRGDSAAYFCASIRGLNTEAFFGQGTRLTVV.